This entry lists 10 T cell receptor beta chains sequenced from one sample in a study of CD8+ T cells in alopecia areata. Treatment in this sample: oral pan-JAK inhibitor, 5-10 mg twice daily. Reverse transcribed after extraction, RNA yielded cDNA as the sequencing template. Repertoires were generated with immunoSEQ multiplex PCR, while TCRdb's copy carries only in-frame clones and drops some. Of around 210,000 clones listed, less than 65% are singletons. Source: CD4+ T cells sorted from blood, taken at week 4, from a patient treated with tofacitinib. These receptor sequences come from a human donor with alopecia areata.

The gene calls are TRBV6-5 and TRBJ2-1; a possible D gene is TRBD1 (6 bases). V was trimmed by 6 bases and J by 6 bases, leaving 15 bases between them. CDR3 length: 14 amino acids. The germline gives CDR1 MNHEY, CDR2 SVGAGI. The CDR3 DNA sequence: TGTGCCAGCAGCGGACTTTTGGGGGCCAATGAGCAGTTCTTC. Amino acid sequence: CASSGLLGANEQFF.

The rearrangement joins TRBV5-6 to TRBJ1-4; D is perhaps TRBD1 (5 bases). The CDR3 has 15 amino acids. In germline, CDR1 is SGHDT, CDR2 YYEEEE. Trimming removed 4 bases at V and 4 bases at J, with 14 bases between. The DNA for the CDR3 is TGTGCCAGCAGCCTGGGGTTGGGACTTAATGAAAAACTGTTTTTT. Protein product: CASSLGLGLNEKLFF.

This chain joins TRBV2 and TRBJ2-5, with D possibly TRBD1 on 5 matching bases. Germline loops: CDR1 SNHLY, CDR2 FYNNEI. Deletions cut 5 bases from V and 4 bases from J, with 11 bases between. The CDR3 sequence is 13 residues long. This chain's CDR3 is CASSRQTIETQYF. CDR3 DNA: TGTGCCAGCAGTCGACAGACCATAGAGACCCAGTACTTC.

There are a few counts of this clone. The same CDR3 is also encoded by other DNA sequences in this sample. The chain combines TRBV29-1 with TRBJ2-7, with 8 positions matching TRBD1. V shed 6 bases and J 2 bases; nucleotides not matched to a gene: 6. This CDR3 spans 13 amino acids. Germline values: CDR1 SQVTM, CDR2 ANQGSEA. For the CDR3, the DNA is TGCAGCGTCGGGTCGGACAGGGCCTACGAGCAGTACTTC. Translated, it gives CSVGSDRAYEQYF.

The chain has TRBV5-6 and TRBJ2-1; 8 bases map to TRBD1. The germline V gene encodes CDR1 SGHDT and CDR2 YYEEEE. After removal of 0 bases from V and 4 bases from J, the junction contained 0 bases not matched to a gene. The CDR3 has 14 amino acids. CDR3 amino acids: CASSLGDRYNEQFF. Here the CDR3 DNA reads TGTGCCAGCAGCTTGGGGGACAGGTACAATGAGCAGTTCTTC.

This chain uses TRBV29-1 with TRBJ1-1, with no clear D. The V gene's germline CDR1 is SQVTM and CDR2 ANQGSEA. This CDR3 comprises 13 residues. V was shortened by 4 bases and J by 0 bases, with 9 bases between the two germline ends. This chain's CDR3 is CSVALRLNTEAFF. DNA for the CDR3: TGCAGCGTTGCTCTCAGGCTGAACACTGAAGCTTTCTTT.

The J gene is TRBJ2-2, the V gene TRBV5-1; TRBD2 agrees at 9 bases. The germline V gene encodes CDR1 SGHRS and CDR2 YFSETQ. V lost 0 bases, J lost 5 bases, and 8 bases stayed unmatched. This CDR3 region has 17 residues. The CDR3 nucleotides read TGCGCCAGCAGCTTGGCCAGCCTAGCGGGGACTACCGGGGAGCTGTTTTTT. This codes for CASSLASLAGTTGELFF.

V is TRBV15 and J is TRBJ2-7, with D perhaps TRBD1 (6 bases). Germline values: CDR1 LNHNV, CDR2 YYDKDF (reference sequence). The CDR3 is 14 amino acids. Trimming pared 0 bases from V and 8 bases from J, leaving 14 bases between. Here the CDR3 reads CATSRDPGTSQQYF. CDR3 bases: TGTGCCACCAGCAGAGATCCCGGGACAAGCCAGCAGTACTTC.

Ten or more counts support this clone. V and J are TRBV2 and TRBJ1-4; no definite D call. Trimming took 5 bases from V and 7 from J, leaving 5 bases between them. The CDR3 spans 11 residues. CDR1 and CDR2 from the germline V gene are SNHLY and FYNNEI. CDR3 amino acids: CASSSGEKLFF. The CDR3 DNA follows: TGTGCCAGCAGTTCGGGTGAAAAACTGTTTTTT.

About this clone: This sample also contains other DNA sequences that code for the same CDR3. V is TRBV5-4 and J is TRBJ1-4, with D uncertain. CDR3 length equals 14 residues. Trimming stripped 0 bases from V and 5 bases from J, with 8 bases between. CDR1 SGHNT and CDR2 YYREEE come from the germline V gene (reference sequence). As DNA, the CDR3 is TGTGCCAGCAGCTTGGATCGATCCAATGAAAAACTGTTTTTT. This gives the protein CASSLDRSNEKLFF.